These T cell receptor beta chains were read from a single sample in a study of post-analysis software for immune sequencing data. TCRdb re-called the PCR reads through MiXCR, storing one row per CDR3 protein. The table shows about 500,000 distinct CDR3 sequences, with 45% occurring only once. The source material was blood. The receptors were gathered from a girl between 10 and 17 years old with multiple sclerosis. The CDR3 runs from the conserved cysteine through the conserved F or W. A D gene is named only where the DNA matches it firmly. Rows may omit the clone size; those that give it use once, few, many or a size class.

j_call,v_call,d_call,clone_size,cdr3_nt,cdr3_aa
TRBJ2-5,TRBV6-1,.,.,TGTGCCAGCGTCGGGCGCCAAGAGACCCAGTACTTC,CASVGRQETQYF
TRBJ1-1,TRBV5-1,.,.,TGCGCCAGCAGCTTGGATAGGCAACAGCCTGAAGCTTTCTTT,CASSLDRQQPEAFF
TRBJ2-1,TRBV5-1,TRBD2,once,TGCGCCAGCAGCGGGCGACTAGCTAGGAACTACAATGAGCGGTTCTTC,CASSGRLARNYNERFF
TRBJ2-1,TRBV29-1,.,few,TGCAGCGTTGATGTCTGGTCAAAGGAGCTCTACAATGAGCAGTTCTTC,CSVDVWSKELYNEQFF
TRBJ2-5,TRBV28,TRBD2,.,TGTGCCAGCAGGCCCAACGGACTAGCACAAGAGACCCAGTACTTC,CASRPNGLAQETQYF
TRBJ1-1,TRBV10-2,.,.,TGCGCCAGCAGTCTAGCCAAGGGACCGAACACTGAAGCTTTCTTT,CASSLAKGPNTEAFF
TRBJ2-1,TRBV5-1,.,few,TGCGCCAGCAGCCAAAGGGTGGGAGCGGTCGACAATGAGCAGTTCTTC,CASSQRVGAVDNEQFF
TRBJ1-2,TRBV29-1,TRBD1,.,TGCAGCGTTGCGCCGGGACAGGGGGCGCTTGGCTACACCTTC,CSVAPGQGALGYTF
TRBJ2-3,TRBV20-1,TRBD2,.,TGCAGTGCCCCTCGGGAGGGGAGGGCGGATACGCAGTATTTT,CSAPREGRADTQYF
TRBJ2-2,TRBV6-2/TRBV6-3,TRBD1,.,TGTGCCAGCAGTCCGGACAGGGGGCCCGGGGAGCTGTTTTTT,CASSPDRGPGELFF
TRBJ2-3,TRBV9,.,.,TGTGCCAGCAGCGTAGCCAACCTTACAGCGGACCGCACAGATACGCAGTATTTT,CASSVANLTADRTDTQYF
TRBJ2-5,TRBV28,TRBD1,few,TGTGCCAGCAGTTTACCGACGGACAGGGGAGAAGAGACCCAGTACTTC,CASSLPTDRGEETQYF
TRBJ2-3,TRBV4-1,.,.,TGCGCCAGCAGCCTGAGATTTAGGGGTTACACAGATACGCAGTATTTT,CASSLRFRGYTDTQYF
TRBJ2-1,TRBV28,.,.,TGTGCCAGCAGTTTACCGTCAGGGGGGGATTCTCACAATGAGCAGTTCTTC,CASSLPSGGDSHNEQFF
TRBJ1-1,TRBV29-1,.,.,TGCAGCGTTACCAGGACGAACACTGAAGCTTTCTTT,CSVTRTNTEAFF
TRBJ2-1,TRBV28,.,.,TGTGCCAGCATCGCCGGGTCTCCATACAATGAGCAGTTCTTC,CASIAGSPYNEQFF
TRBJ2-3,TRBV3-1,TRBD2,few,TGTGCCAGCAGCCCCCCGACTAGCGCGGAACGGTATACGCAGTATTTT,CASSPPTSAERYTQYF
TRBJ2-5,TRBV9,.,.,TGTGCCAGCAGAGCTGACGGCGTCGAGACCCAGTACTTC,CASRADGVETQYF
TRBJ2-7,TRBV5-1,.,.,TGCGCCAGCAGCTTGGATGGGCCCTTACGGGAGCAGTACTTC,CASSLDGPLREQYF
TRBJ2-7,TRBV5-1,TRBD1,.,TGCGCCAGCAGCCGCTCGGACAGGGGCCCGAGCTCCTACGAGCAGTACTTC,CASSRSDRGPSSYEQYF
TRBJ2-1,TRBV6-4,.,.,TGTGCCTGCAGCCTCGGGACTTACAATGAGCAGTTCTTC,CACSLGTYNEQFF
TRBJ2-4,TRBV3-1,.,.,TGTGCCAGCAGCCAAGAGACGAGGACTGACATCGATCAGTACTTC,CASSQETRTDIDQYF
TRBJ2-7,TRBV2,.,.,TGTGCCAGCAGTCCAGCTCGGGCCCCCTACGAGCAGTACTTC,CASSPARAPYEQYF
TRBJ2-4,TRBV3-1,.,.,TGTGCCAGCAGCCAAGGAAGGGGTGAGCAGTACTTC,CASSQGRGEQYF
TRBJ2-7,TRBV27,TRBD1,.,TGTGCCAGCAGTTCAACCGGGACAGGGGGCATCTACGAGCAGTACTTC,CASSSTGTGGIYEQYF
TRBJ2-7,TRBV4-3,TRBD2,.,TGCGCCAGCAGCCAAGCTAGCGGGAACACCTACGAGCAGTACTTC,CASSQASGNTYEQYF
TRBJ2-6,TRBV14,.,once,TGTGCCAGCAGCCAGAATGGCAGGGGCTCTGGGGCCAACGTCCTGACTTTC,CASSQNGRGSGANVLTF
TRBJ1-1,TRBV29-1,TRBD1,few,TGCAGCGTTGATCGCGGACAGGGTACTGAAGCTTTCTTT,CSVDRGQGTEAFF
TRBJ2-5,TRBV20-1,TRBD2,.,TGCAGTGCCCCCGGGCTAGCGGGAGTGGTTGAGACCCAGTACTTC,CSAPGLAGVVETQYF
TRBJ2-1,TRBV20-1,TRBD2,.,TGCAGTGCTAATTCGGGACTAGCGGGAGACGGTCATGAGCAGTTCTTC,CSANSGLAGDGHEQFF
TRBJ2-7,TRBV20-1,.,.,TGCAGTGCTAGACCGGGGAACTACGAGCAGTACTTC,CSARPGNYEQYF
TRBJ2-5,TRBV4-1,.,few,TGCGCCAGCAGCCAATCCGCTCCACAAGAGACCCAGTACTTC,CASSQSAPQETQYF
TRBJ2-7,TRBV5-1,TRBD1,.,TGCGCCAGCAGCGTGACAGGGACCTCCTCTTTATACGAGCAGTACTTC,CASSVTGTSSLYEQYF
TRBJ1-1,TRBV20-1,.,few,TGCAGTGCGCTGACACCAGCTTTCTTT,CSALTPAFF
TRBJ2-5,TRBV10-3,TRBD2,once,TGTGCCATCGCGGGGGAGCCCGGGTACAATGAGCAGTACTTC,CAIAGEPGYNEQYF
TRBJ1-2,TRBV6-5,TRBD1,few,TGTGCCAGCAGTTATCGTGGGACAGGGGACACCTTC,CASSYRGTGDTF
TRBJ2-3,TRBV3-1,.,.,TGTGCCAGCAGCCAAGCGGGAGCTGATACGCAGTATTTT,CASSQAGADTQYF
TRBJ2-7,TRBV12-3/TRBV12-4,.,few,TGTGCCAGCAGACCCGGGACCGTGGATCGCGAGCAGTACTTC,CASRPGTVDREQYF
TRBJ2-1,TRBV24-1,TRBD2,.,TGTGCCACCAGTGATATACTAGCGGGAGTTGAGAATGAGCAGTTCTTC,CATSDILAGVENEQFF
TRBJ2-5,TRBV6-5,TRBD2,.,TGTGCCAGCAGGGGGAGGGAGATGCAGTACTTC,CASRGREMQYF
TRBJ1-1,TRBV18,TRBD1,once,TGTGCCAGCTCAGGCCGGGGACAGATGAACACTGAAGCTTTCTTT,CASSGRGQMNTEAFF
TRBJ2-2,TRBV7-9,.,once,TGTGCCAGCAGCCTCCTCGCATCCGGGGAGCTGTTTTTT,CASSLLASGELFF
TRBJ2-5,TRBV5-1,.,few,TGCGCCAGCAGCTGGACTACCAATTACCAAGAGACCCAGTACTTC,CASSWTTNYQETQYF
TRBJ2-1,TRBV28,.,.,TGTGCCAGCAGTTCGGGACTCGTCAATGAGCAGTTCTTC,CASSSGLVNEQFF
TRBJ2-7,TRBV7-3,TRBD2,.,TGTGCCAGCAGCTCCATAGCGGGAGGGATCTCCTACGAGCAGTACTTC,CASSSIAGGISYEQYF
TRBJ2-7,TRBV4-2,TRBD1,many,TGTGCCAGCAGCCAAGGTAGAACAGCTTTAACAGGGGACGAGCAGTACTTC,CASSQGRTALTGDEQYF
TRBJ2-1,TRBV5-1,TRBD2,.,TGCGCCAGCAGCTTGGCAGCGGGAGTTTTCTACAATGAGCAGTTCTTC,CASSLAAGVFYNEQFF
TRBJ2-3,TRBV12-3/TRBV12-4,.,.,TGTGCCAGCAGTTCTTCCGGGAGAGGCCCAGATACGCAGTATTTT,CASSSSGRGPDTQYF
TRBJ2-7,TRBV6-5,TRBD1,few,TGTGCCAGCAGCAGTCCGACAGGGCGACACTACGAGCAGTACTTC,CASSSPTGRHYEQYF
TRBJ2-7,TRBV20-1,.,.,TGCAGTGCTAGGGACCAGGGGAGGCGTGTGCAGTACTTC,CSARDQGRRVQYF
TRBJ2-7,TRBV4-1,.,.,TGCGCCAGCAGCCAAGTGGCACTTGTCTACGAGCAGTACTTC,CASSQVALVYEQYF
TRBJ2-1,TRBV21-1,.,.,TGTGCCAGCAGCGCTATTCTCTTCCAGCGGGAGGGGGACAATGAGCAGTTCTTC,CASSAILFQREGDNEQFF
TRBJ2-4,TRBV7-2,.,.,TGTGCCAGCAGTTGGACAGAAAACATTCAGTACTTC,CASSWTENIQYF
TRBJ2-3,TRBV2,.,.,TGTGCCAGCAGTTATCCCGCCTTAGTGGTCCCAGATACGCAGTATTTT,CASSYPALVVPDTQYF